The present entry profiles one T cell receptor beta chain with its context. Per the original data handling: Estimates of nucleated cell counts were drawn from the amplification of reference gene primers. The table came from immunoSEQ multiplex PCR; TCRdb's copy has only in-frame clones and leaves some out. V and J calls plus clone size are reproduced from that table; the DNA served to infer D and trimming. The table lists under 150,000 clones, about 90% of them singletons. The source of the sample is a study of blood T cell repertoires in COVID-19. Germline V gene data show CDR1 as MGHRA and CDR2 as YSYEKL. J lost 3 bases, V lost 3 bases, and 8 bases had no gene match. The CDR3 runs 16 residues.

Sequenced: peripheral blood. This clonotype originated in a woman aged 45-60 years who had recovered from COVID-19. V and J are TRBV4-1 and TRBJ2-3; TRBD1 matches 8 bases. CDR3 region: CASSHTGTGLTDTQYF. CDR3 nucleotides: TGCGCCAGCAGCCATACCGGGACAGGTTTAACAGATACGCAGTATTTT.